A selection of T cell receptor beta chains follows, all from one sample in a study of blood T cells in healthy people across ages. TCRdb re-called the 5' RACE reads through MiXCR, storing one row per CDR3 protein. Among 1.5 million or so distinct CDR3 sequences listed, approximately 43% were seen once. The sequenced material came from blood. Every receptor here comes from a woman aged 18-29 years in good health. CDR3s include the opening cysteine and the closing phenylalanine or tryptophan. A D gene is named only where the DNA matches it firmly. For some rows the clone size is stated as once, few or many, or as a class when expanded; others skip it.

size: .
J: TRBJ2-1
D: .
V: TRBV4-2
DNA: TGTGCCAGCAGCCAGCTAGCGCCTAACACCGGGGAGCTGTTCTTC
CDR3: CASSQLAPNTGELFF

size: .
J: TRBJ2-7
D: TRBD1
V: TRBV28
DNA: TGTGCCAGCAGTTTGGGACAGGGCTGGCAGTACTTC
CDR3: CASSLGQGWQYF

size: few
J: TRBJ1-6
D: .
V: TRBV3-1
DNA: TGTGCCAGCAGCCTTTCGGATTATAATTCACCCCTCCACTTT
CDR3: CASSLSDYNSPLHF

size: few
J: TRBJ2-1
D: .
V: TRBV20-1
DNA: TGCAGTGTCAGGGACACCGAAAGCTTCAATGAGCAGTTCTTC
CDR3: CSVRDTESFNEQFF

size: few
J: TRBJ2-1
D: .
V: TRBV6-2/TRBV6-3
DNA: TGTGCCAGCAGCGGAGTGGGCTCCTACAATGAGCAGTTCTTC
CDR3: CASSGVGSYNEQFF

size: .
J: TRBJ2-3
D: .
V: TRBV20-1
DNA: TGCAGTGCTAGATTAGGGGTTAGGGATACGCAGTATTTT
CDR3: CSARLGVRDTQYF

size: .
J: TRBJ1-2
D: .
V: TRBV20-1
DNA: TGCAGTGCTAGAGACACCAAGTATGGCTACACCTTC
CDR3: CSARDTKYGYTF

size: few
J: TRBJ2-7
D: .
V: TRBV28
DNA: TGTGCCAGCAGTTCGTTTGGAGTCGGCTCCTACGAGCAGTACTTC
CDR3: CASSSFGVGSYEQYF

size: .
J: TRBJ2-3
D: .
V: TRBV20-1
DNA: TGCAGTGTAGCGGACTCCACAGATACGCAGTATTTT
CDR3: CSVADSTDTQYF

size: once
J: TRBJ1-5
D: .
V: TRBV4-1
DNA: TGCGCCAGCAGCCGAACGGACGGGGATCAGCCCCAGCATTTT
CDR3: CASSRTDGDQPQHF

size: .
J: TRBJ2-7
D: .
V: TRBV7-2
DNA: TGTGTCAGCAGCGGAATGAAGCAGGTCGTGTTATACGAGCAGTACTTC
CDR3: CVSSGMKQVVLYEQYF

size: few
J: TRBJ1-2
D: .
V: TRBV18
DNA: TGTGCCAGCTCACCACCGGGCAGGGTCTATGGCTACACCTTC
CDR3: CASSPPGRVYGYTF

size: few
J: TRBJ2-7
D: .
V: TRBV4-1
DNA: TGCGCCAGTAGCCAATTGAAGGTTGTTGCTGGGCAGTACTTC
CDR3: CASSQLKVVAGQYF

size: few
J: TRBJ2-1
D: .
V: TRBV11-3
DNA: TGTGCCAGCAGCACAGGGTCAGGCGATGAGCAGTTCTTC
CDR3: CASSTGSGDEQFF

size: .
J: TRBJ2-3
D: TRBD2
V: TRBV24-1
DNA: TGTGCCACCAGTGATGCGACTAGCGGGAGTGTCACAGATACGCAGTATTTT
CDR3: CATSDATSGSVTDTQYF

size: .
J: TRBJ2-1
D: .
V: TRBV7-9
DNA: TGTGCCAGCAGCTTAGGAGACGTTGTCGGGGCCTCCTACAATGAGCAGTTCTTC
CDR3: CASSLGDVVGASYNEQFF

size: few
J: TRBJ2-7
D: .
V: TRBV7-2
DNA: TGTGCCAGCAGCTCCCGGGACAAACACTACGAGCAGTACTTC
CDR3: CASSSRDKHYEQYF

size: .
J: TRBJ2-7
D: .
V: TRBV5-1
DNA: TGCGCCAGCAGCCCCGGACAGTTTTTCTGCGAGCAGTACTTC
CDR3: CASSPGQFFCEQYF

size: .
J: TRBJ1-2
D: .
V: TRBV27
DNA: TGTGCCAGCAGTACCTACGGACGCTTAAATGGCTACACCTTC
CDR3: CASSTYGRLNGYTF

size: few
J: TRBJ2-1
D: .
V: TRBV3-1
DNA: TGTGCCAGCACCCAAGATAGAGCTTACAATGAGCAGTTCTTC
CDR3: CASTQDRAYNEQFF

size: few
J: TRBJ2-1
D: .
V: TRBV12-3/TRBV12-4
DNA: TGTGCCAGCAGTCCCTCGCTTCCCGGACATTCGGCCTACAATGAGCAGTTCTTC
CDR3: CASSPSLPGHSAYNEQFF

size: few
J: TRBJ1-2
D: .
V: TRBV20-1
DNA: TGCAGTGCTTCCCGACAGTCCTACACCTTC
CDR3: CSASRQSYTF

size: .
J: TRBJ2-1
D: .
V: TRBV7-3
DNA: TGTGCCAGCAGCTTAACGTGGGCGGAGGGGTCCTACAATGAGCAGTTCTTC
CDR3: CASSLTWAEGSYNEQFF

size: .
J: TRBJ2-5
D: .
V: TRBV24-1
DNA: TGTGCCACCAGTGCAGTAGCGGCGGTGGAGACCCAGTACTTC
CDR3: CATSAVAAVETQYF

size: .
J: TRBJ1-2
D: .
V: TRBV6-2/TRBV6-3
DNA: TGTGCCAGCAGTTACGAGGGGAATCTCTATGGCTACACCTTC
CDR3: CASSYEGNLYGYTF

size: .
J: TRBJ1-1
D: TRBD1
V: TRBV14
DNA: TGTGCCAGCAGCCGGACAGGGATAAACACTGAAGCTTTCTTT
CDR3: CASSRTGINTEAFF

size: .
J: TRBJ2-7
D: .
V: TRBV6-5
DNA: TGTGCCAGCAGTTACTATTCCAGGGGTTACAATGAGCAGTACTTC
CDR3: CASSYYSRGYNEQYF

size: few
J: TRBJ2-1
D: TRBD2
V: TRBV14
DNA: TGTGCCAGCAGCCAAGGTCTAGCGGGTAAGCAGTTCTTC
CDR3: CASSQGLAGKQFF

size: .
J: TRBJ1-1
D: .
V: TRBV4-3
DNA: TGCGCCAGCAGCCAAGCTCCCGGGGCCCTAAGGAACACTGAAGCTTTCTTT
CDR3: CASSQAPGALRNTEAFF

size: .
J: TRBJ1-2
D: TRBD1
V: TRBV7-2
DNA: TGTGCCAGCAGCTACGACAGGGGGCTTCGCGGCTACACCTTC
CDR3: CASSYDRGLRGYTF

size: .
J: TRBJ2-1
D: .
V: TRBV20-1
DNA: TGCAGTGCCCGGGGGCAGGGTACGAATGAGCAGTTCTTC
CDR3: CSARGQGTNEQFF

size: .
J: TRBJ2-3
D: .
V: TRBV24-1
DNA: TGTGCCACCAGTGCCAGGACAGAACTCACAGATACGCAGTATTTT
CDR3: CATSARTELTDTQYF

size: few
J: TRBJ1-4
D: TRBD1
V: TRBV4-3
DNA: TGCGCCAGCAGCCAAGATGAAGGGGGCACTAATGAAAAACTGTTTTTT
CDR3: CASSQDEGGTNEKLFF

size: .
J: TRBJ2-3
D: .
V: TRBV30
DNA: TGTGCCTGGAGACTAGTGGATACGCAGTATTTT
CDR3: CAWRLVDTQYF

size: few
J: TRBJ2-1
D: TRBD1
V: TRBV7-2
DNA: TGTGCCAGCAGCTTAGCGGGACAGAGCCAGTTCTTC
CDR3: CASSLAGQSQFF

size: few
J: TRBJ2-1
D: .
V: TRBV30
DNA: TGTGCCTGGAGTTGGACCTCCTCCAGTGAGCAGTTCTTC
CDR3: CAWSWTSSSEQFF

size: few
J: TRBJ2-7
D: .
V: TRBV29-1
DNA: TGCAGCGTGAAGGATCCCTTAAAGCCCGAGCAGTACTTC
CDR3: CSVKDPLKPEQYF

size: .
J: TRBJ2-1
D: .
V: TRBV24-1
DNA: TGTGCCACCAGTGATTCGTTATCTTTGGGGAACAATGAGCAGTTCTTC
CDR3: CATSDSLSLGNNEQFF

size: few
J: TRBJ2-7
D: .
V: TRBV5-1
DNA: TGCGCCAGCAGCTTGGATCAGGGGCGGTACGAGCAGTACTTC
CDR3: CASSLDQGRYEQYF

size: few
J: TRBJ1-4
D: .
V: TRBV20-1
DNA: TGCAGTGCTAGTCGGCAGGGTCTAAGGGGTGAAAAACTGTTTTTT
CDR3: CSASRQGLRGEKLFF

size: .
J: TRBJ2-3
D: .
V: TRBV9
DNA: TGTGCCAGCAGCCCACGGACAGATGGAACAGATACGCAGTATTTT
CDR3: CASSPRTDGTDTQYF

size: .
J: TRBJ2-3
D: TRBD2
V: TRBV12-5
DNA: TGTGCTAGTGGTTCCTCCGGGACTAGCGGGAGAGCAGCAGATACGCAGTATTTT
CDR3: CASGSSGTSGRAADTQYF

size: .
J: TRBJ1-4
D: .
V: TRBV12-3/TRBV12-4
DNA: TGTGCCAGCAGTTTTGGGCCCAGGGTTGAAAAACTGTTTTTT
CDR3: CASSFGPRVEKLFF

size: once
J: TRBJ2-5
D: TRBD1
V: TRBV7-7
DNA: TGTGCTAGCAGCTCAGACAGGGGACCTAACAATGAGCAGTACTTC
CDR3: CASSSDRGPNNEQYF